The text below deals with one T cell receptor (beta chain). The data were obtained in a study of read filtering for tumor transcriptome and immune sequencing. V dropped 6 bases and J dropped 0; count of bases not matched to a gene: 6. Germline V gene data show CDR1 as SNHLY and CDR2 as FYNNEI. The CDR3 loop spans 17 amino acids. The library was built from 400 to 500 ng RNA with molecular barcoded adaptors for alpha/delta and beta/gamma chains. TCRdb processed the reads anew with MiXCR; each CDR3 protein has one entry. The sample yields 35,000 to 40,000 distinct CDR3 sequences, approximately 14% seen once.

Sequenced material: a population of CD138-negative cells sorted from bone marrow. V usage is TRBV2 and J usage is TRBJ1-5, with 12 positions matching TRBD1. The sequence derives from a donor at least 40 years old with multiple myeloma. CDR3 sequence (DNA): TGTGCCAGCAGGGCCGGGACAGGGGGCCATAGCAATCAGCCCCAGCATTTT. Translating it yields CASRAGTGGHSNQPQHF.